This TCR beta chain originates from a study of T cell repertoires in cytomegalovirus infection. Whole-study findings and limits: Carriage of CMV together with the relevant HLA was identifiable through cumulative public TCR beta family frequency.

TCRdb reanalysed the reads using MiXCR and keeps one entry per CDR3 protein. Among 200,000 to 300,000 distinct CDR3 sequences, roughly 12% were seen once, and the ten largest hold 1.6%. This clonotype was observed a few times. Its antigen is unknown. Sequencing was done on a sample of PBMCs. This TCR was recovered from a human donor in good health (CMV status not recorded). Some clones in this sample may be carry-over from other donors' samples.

The CDR3 loop reads CSARTDSSYNSPLHF. For the CDR3, the DNA is TGCAGTGCTAGAACGGACAGCTCCTATAATTCACCCCTCCACTTT. The genes are TRBV20-1 and TRBJ1-6, with TRBD1 as a possible D gene (6 bases). V was cut by 2 bases and J by 0 bases, with 8 bases left in between. The V gene's germline CDR1 is DFQATT and CDR2 SNEGSKA (reference sequence). The CDR3 is made up of 15 amino acids.